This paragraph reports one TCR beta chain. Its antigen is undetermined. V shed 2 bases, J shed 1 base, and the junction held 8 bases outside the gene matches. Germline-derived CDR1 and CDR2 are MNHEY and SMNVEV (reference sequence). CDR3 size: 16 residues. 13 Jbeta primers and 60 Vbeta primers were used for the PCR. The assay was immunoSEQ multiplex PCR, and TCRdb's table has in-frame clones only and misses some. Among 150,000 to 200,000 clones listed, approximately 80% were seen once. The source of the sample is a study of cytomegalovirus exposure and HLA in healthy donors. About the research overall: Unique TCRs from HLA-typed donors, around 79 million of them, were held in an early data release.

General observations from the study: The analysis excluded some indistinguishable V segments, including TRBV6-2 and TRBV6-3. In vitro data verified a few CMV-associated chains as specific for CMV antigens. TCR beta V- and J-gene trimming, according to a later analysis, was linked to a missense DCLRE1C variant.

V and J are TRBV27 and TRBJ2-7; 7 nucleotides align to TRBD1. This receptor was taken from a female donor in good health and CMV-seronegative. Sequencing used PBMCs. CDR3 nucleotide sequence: TGTGCCAGCAGTTTACGACTTAAACAGGGGTCCTACGAGCAGTACTTC. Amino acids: CASSLRLKQGSYEQYF.